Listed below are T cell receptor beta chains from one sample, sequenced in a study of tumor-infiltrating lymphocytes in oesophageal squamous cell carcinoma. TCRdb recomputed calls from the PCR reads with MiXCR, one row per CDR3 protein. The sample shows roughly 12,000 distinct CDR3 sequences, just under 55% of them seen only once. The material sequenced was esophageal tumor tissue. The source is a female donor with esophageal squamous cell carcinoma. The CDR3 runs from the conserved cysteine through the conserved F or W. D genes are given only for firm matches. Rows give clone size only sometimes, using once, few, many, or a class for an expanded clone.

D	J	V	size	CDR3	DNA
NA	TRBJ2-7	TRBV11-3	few	CASRSRFSPYEQYF	TGTGCCAGCAGGTCTAGATTTTCTCCCTACGAGCAGTACTTC
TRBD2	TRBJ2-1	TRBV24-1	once	CATGDTGLAGRNEQFF	TGTGCCACCGGTGATACCGGACTAGCGGGGCGCAATGAGCAGTTCTTC
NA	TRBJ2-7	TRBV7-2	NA	CASSLQSGREQYF	TGTGCCAGCAGCTTACAGTCAGGGAGGGAGCAGTACTTC
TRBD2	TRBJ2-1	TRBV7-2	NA	CASSPQGGRALEQFF	TGTGCCAGCAGCCCTCAGGGCGGGAGAGCTCTTGAGCAGTTCTTC
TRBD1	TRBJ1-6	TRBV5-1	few	CASSLFGTGENSPLHF	TGCGCCAGCAGCTTGTTCGGGACAGGGGAGAATTCACCCCTCCACTTT
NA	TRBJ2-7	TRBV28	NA	CASSLPGTGADEQYF	TGTGCCAGCAGTTTACCCGGAACGGGGGCCGACGAGCAGTACTTC
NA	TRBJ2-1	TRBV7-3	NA	CASSMGAGRWDEQFF	TGTGCCAGCAGTATGGGCGCGGGGAGGTGGGATGAGCAGTTCTTC
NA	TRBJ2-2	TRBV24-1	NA	CATSDFTATQGTGELFF	TGTGCCACCAGTGATTTCACAGCGACTCAGGGCACCGGGGAGCTGTTTTTT
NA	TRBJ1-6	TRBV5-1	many	CASSLVTYSPLHF	TGCGCCAGCAGCTTGGTGACATACTCACCCCTCCACTTT
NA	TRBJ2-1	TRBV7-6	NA	CASSIYRGEQFF	TGTGCCAGCAGCATCTATCGCGGGGAGCAGTTCTTC
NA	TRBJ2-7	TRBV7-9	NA	CASSLVGQASYEQYF	TGTGCCAGCAGCTTAGTTGGTCAGGCATCCTACGAGCAGTACTTC
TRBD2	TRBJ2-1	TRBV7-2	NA	CASRFFSGRPNNEQFF	TGTGCCAGCAGGTTCTTTAGCGGGAGGCCAAACAATGAGCAGTTCTTC
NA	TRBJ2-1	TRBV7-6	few	CASQGLIGRGNEQFF	TGTGCCAGCCAGGGGTTGATCGGTCGGGGTAATGAGCAGTTCTTC
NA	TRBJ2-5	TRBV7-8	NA	CASSSYRDLGIQTQYF	TGTGCCAGCAGCTCGTATCGGGACCTCGGAATACAGACCCAGTACTTC
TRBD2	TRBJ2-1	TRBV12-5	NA	CASGLTSGRVGEQFF	TGTGCTAGTGGCTTGACTAGCGGGAGGGTTGGGGAGCAGTTCTTC
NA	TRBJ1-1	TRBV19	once	CASSIGPNTEAFF	TGTGCCAGTAGTATAGGACCGAACACTGAAGCTTTCTTT
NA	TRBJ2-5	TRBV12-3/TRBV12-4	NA	CASSLAQTGETQYF	TGTGCCAGCAGTTTAGCGCAAACGGGGGAGACCCAGTACTTC
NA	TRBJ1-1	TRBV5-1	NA	CASSLGRGSGTEAFF	TGCGCCAGCAGCTTGGGGCGAGGTTCCGGCACTGAAGCTTTCTTT
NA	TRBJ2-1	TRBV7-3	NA	CASSLARDNEQFF	TGTGCCAGCAGCTTAGCCAGGGACAATGAGCAGTTCTTC
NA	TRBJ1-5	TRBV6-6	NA	CASSYSFGTRSNQPQHF	TGTGCCAGCAGTTACTCCTTTGGGACACGTAGCAATCAGCCCCAGCATTTT
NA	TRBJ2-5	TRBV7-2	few	CASSLVSLRLIQETQYF	TGTGCCAGCAGCTTAGTATCCCTGAGACTAATCCAAGAGACCCAGTACTTC
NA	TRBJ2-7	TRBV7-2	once	CASSLSHDYEQYF	TGTGCCAGCAGCTTAAGTCATGATTACGAGCAGTACTTC
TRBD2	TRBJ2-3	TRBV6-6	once	CASSYGLAGADTQYF	TGTGCCAGCAGTTACGGGCTAGCGGGAGCAGATACGCAGTATTTT
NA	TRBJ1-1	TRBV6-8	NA	CASRYRQPNTEAFF	TGTGCCAGCAGGTACCGACAGCCGAACACTGAAGCTTTCTTT